A few counts support the clone carrying this T cell receptor (beta chain). This entry belongs to a study of blood T cell repertoires in COVID-19. Overall study context: The study drew acute and convalescent COVID-19 samples from the United States, Italy and Spain.

The protocol was immunoSEQ multiplex PCR, while the TCRdb copy is restricted to in-frame clones and leaves out a portion. The table shows over 150,000 clones, with just over 90% occurring only once. Seattle enrolled patients during active infection and tracked them longitudinally. Germline CDR1 LNHDA, CDR2 SQIVND (reference sequence). V was cut by 3 bases and J by 5 bases, with 13 bases left in between. This CDR3 contains 14 residues. The sample consisted of peripheral blood. The chain joins TRBV19 to TRBJ1-1; D not resolved. The source is a man between 18 and 29 years old with COVID-19, enrolled during active disease. CDR3 nucleotides: TGTGCCAGTAGTATTAGAGGGCGGGTAACTGAAGCTTTCTTT. Protein sequence: CASSIRGRVTEAFF.